These T cell receptor beta chains were read from a single sample in a study of cytomegalovirus exposure and HLA in healthy donors. Profiled with immunoSEQ multiplex PCR; TCRdb holds only in-frame clones, not every one. The sample contains about 120,000 clones, around 78% of which appear only once. Sequenced: PBMCs. The receptors come from a young man in good health and CMV-seropositive. Each CDR3 is given with its conserved first and last residue. D genes are given only for firm matches. For some rows the clone size is stated as once, few or many, or as a class when expanded; others skip it.

v_gene,j_gene,d_gene,abundance,CDR3nt,CDR3aa
TRBV12-2,TRBJ1-5,NA,NA,TGTGCAAGTCGCCCGCCGGTGGACAGGGTCAGCAATCAGCCCCAGCATTTT,CASRPPVDRVSNQPQHF
TRBV12-5,TRBJ2-7,NA,NA,TGTGCTAGTGCCCCCTCCCCTAAGCGAATTTACTACGAGCAGTACTTC,CASAPSPKRIYYEQYF
TRBV6-5,TRBJ1-1,NA,NA,TGTGCCAGCAGTTACTCGAACTCTGGCACTGAAGCTTTCTTT,CASSYSNSGTEAFF
TRBV14,TRBJ1-5,NA,few,TGTGCCAGCAGCCAATCCGGGAATCAGCCCCAGCATTTT,CASSQSGNQPQHF
TRBV9,TRBJ1-6,TRBD1,NA,TGTGCCAGCAGCGAAGGGACAGTAAATTCACCCCTCCACTTT,CASSEGTVNSPLHF
TRBV5-4,TRBJ2-3,TRBD2,NA,TGTGCCAGCAGCCGGGGGGTCTCGGCGGGGGTCGCAGATACGCAGTATTTT,CASSRGVSAGVADTQYF
TRBV2,TRBJ2-1,TRBD2,once,TGTGCCACCAAACCAACTAGCGGGAGGGGGAATGAGCAGTTCTTC,CATKPTSGRGNEQFF
TRBV11-2,TRBJ1-1,NA,NA,TGTGCCAGCAGCTTAACAAACTCGGGGAACACTGAAGCTTTCTTT,CASSLTNSGNTEAFF
TRBV7-3,TRBJ2-6,NA,NA,TGTGCCAGCAGCCCACGGGGCTCTGGGGCCAACGTCCTGACTTTC,CASSPRGSGANVLTF
TRBV4-1,TRBJ1-1,NA,few,TGCGCCAGCAGCCTCGAACCGGGAGACAGCCCTGAAGCTTTCTTT,CASSLEPGDSPEAFF
TRBV30,TRBJ1-1,NA,NA,TGTGCCTGGAGGCTCCCTGGGACTCGAGCTTTCTTT,CAWRLPGTRAFF
TRBV19,TRBJ2-1,NA,NA,TGTGCCAGTAGTATAGCCGGGGAGCAGTTCTTC,CASSIAGEQFF
TRBV9,TRBJ1-2,TRBD1,NA,TGTGCCAGCAGCGCCTCCGGGACAGACGATCCTAACTATGGCTACACCTTC,CASSASGTDDPNYGYTF
TRBV7-6,TRBJ2-7,NA,NA,TGTGCCAGCAGCTCAACAACAGGTTCCGAGCAGTACTTC,CASSSTTGSEQYF
TRBV5-6,TRBJ2-5,NA,NA,TGTGCCAGCAGTGAGAGGCAAGGAGAGACCCAGTACTTC,CASSERQGETQYF
TRBV6-6,TRBJ2-1,TRBD2,NA,TGTGCCAGCCACGGATCCGGGACTAACCTATACAATGAGCAGTTCTTC,CASHGSGTNLYNEQFF
TRBV5-4,TRBJ2-5,TRBD2,NA,TGTGCCAGCACCCTAGCGGGGGTTGTGGAGACCCAGTACTTC,CASTLAGVVETQYF
TRBV11-2,TRBJ2-5,NA,NA,TGTGCCAGCAGCTTCTTCTCCCGGGACTTCCAAGAGACCCAGTACTTC,CASSFFSRDFQETQYF
TRBV5-1,TRBJ1-2,TRBD1,NA,TGCGCCAGCAGCCCACGGACAGGGCTCTATGGCTACACCTTC,CASSPRTGLYGYTF
TRBV7-9,TRBJ1-2,NA,NA,TGTGCCAGCAGCCTTGAGGGAGAAGGCTACACCTTC,CASSLEGEGYTF
TRBV2,TRBJ1-5,NA,NA,TGTGCCAGCAGTGAACAGGGCATGGAGCCCCAGCATTTT,CASSEQGMEPQHF
TRBV13,TRBJ2-4,NA,NA,TGTGCCAGCAGCCCAGGGTGGGCCAAAAACATTCAGTACTTC,CASSPGWAKNIQYF
TRBV11-3,TRBJ1-2,TRBD1,NA,TGTGCCAGCAGCCTTCAACCGGGACAGAAGGACTATGGCTACACCTTC,CASSLQPGQKDYGYTF
TRBV18,TRBJ1-2,TRBD1,NA,TGTGCCAGCTCACGCTCGGACAGGGGGCTACAGACAAAAGGTGGCTACACCTTC,CASSRSDRGLQTKGGYTF
TRBV4-1,TRBJ1-1,TRBD1,NA,TGCGCCAGCAGCCAAGTCCCCGGGACAGCGATGGATGGGGCTTTCTTT,CASSQVPGTAMDGAFF
TRBV25-1,TRBJ1-1,TRBD1,NA,TGTGCCAGCAGTGCAGGGACAGGGAACACTGAAGCTTTCTTT,CASSAGTGNTEAFF
TRBV7-9,TRBJ1-2,TRBD1,once,TGTGCCAGCAGCTCCCAGACAGGGGGTAACTATGGCTACACCTTC,CASSSQTGGNYGYTF
TRBV9,TRBJ1-3,NA,NA,TGTGCCAGCAGCGTAGACATCGCCTCTGGAAACACCATATATTTT,CASSVDIASGNTIYF
TRBV2,TRBJ2-7,TRBD1,NA,TGTGCCATGGACAGGGACCCCTACGAGCAGTACTTC,CAMDRDPYEQYF
TRBV27,TRBJ2-1,NA,NA,TGTGCCAGCAGTAGGGGGGGAGACAATGAGCAGTTCTTC,CASSRGGDNEQFF
TRBV27,TRBJ2-1,TRBD1,once,TGTGCCAGCAGTTTATCCACAGGGGGCAATGAGCAGTTCTTC,CASSLSTGGNEQFF
TRBV19,TRBJ1-1,NA,NA,TGTGCCAGTAGTATGTGGGGCTTGGGTGAAGCTTTCTTT,CASSMWGLGEAFF
TRBV7-7,TRBJ2-5,NA,NA,TGTGCCAGCAGCCGCGGCAAGTTGTCGGAGACCCAGTACTTC,CASSRGKLSETQYF
TRBV4-1,TRBJ2-2,TRBD2,NA,TGCGCCAGCAGCAAAGGACTAGCGGATTCGAACACCGGGGAGCTGTTTTTT,CASSKGLADSNTGELFF
TRBV27,TRBJ2-7,TRBD2,NA,TGTGCCAGCAGTTCACTAGCGGGGGGAGAGTACGAGCAGTACTTC,CASSSLAGGEYEQYF
TRBV19,TRBJ2-1,NA,NA,TGTGCCAGTAATCAGGGATACAATGAGCAGTTCTTC,CASNQGYNEQFF
TRBV9,TRBJ2-1,TRBD2,NA,TGTGCCAGCAGCACTAGCGGGGGGGCGTACAATGAGCAGTTCTTC,CASSTSGGAYNEQFF
TRBV5-4,TRBJ1-2,TRBD1,NA,TGTGCCAGCAGCTTGGGGGACAGAGACTATGGCTACACCTTC,CASSLGDRDYGYTF
TRBV11-3,TRBJ2-2,NA,NA,TGTGCCAGCAGCTTAGGCCGGAGGGACTTTTATAACACCGGGGAGCTGTTTTTT,CASSLGRRDFYNTGELFF
TRBV7-3,TRBJ2-1,NA,NA,TGTGCCAGCAGCTTAACCCAATTAGATGAGCAGTTCTTC,CASSLTQLDEQFF
TRBV9,TRBJ2-3,NA,once,TGTGCCAGCAGCCTCGTGGGGGCTACTAGAGCGGGCACAGATACGCAGTATTTT,CASSLVGATRAGTDTQYF
TRBV19,TRBJ1-5,NA,NA,TGTGCCAGTAGTTGGGGCCTCAATCAGCCCCAGCATTTT,CASSWGLNQPQHF
TRBV2,TRBJ2-2,TRBD2,NA,TGTGCCAGTAACGGGCTAGCGGGGGGCACCGGGGAGCTGTTTTTT,CASNGLAGGTGELFF
TRBV6-5,TRBJ2-7,NA,NA,TGTGCCAGCAGTTACGGGCCGATTTTTTCCTACGAGCAGTACTTC,CASSYGPIFSYEQYF
TRBV10-3,TRBJ1-2,TRBD1,NA,TGTGCCACAGACAGGGGGACCTATGGCTACACCTTC,CATDRGTYGYTF
TRBV29-1,TRBJ2-5,TRBD1,once,TGCAGCATCCGACAGGGTGGGGAGACCCAGTACTTC,CSIRQGGETQYF
TRBV4-1,TRBJ2-1,TRBD1,NA,TGCGCCAGCACCCCAACGGTCCGGACAGGCTACAATGAGCAGTTCTTC,CASTPTVRTGYNEQFF
TRBV13,TRBJ2-7,NA,NA,TGTGCCAGCAGCTTAGGGCCGGGCTACGAGCAGTACTTC,CASSLGPGYEQYF
TRBV11-2,TRBJ2-5,TRBD2,few,TGTGCCAGCAGCTTAGACGTGGCTAGCGGAAAAGAGACCCAGTACTTC,CASSLDVASGKETQYF
TRBV18,TRBJ2-1,TRBD1,NA,TGTGCCAGCTCACCCCAGACAGGGTCAAGCTCCTACAATGAGCAGTTCTTC,CASSPQTGSSSYNEQFF
TRBV30,TRBJ2-2,NA,NA,TGTGCCCTCTGGGGGGTCGGTGGGGAGCTGTTTTTT,CALWGVGGELFF
TRBV27,TRBJ2-4,NA,NA,TGTGCCAGCAGCCCTGACACGTTGGGCATTCAGTACTTC,CASSPDTLGIQYF
TRBV2,TRBJ2-2,TRBD2,NA,TGTGCCAGCAGTCTAAACCTAGCGGGGGGCGGGGAGCTGTTTTTT,CASSLNLAGGGELFF
TRBV11-2,TRBJ1-5,NA,NA,TGTGCCAGCAGCTTAGAGGCGACAAGCAACCAGCCCCAGCATTTT,CASSLEATSNQPQHF
TRBV29-1,TRBJ2-5,NA,few,TGCAGCGTTGAGTTGGACAGACAAGAGACCCAGTACTTC,CSVELDRQETQYF